This T cell receptor beta chain was sequenced in a study of T-cell memory formation after mild COVID-19. Study conclusions and caveats: Whether second-wave clones peaking at day 37 were SARS-CoV-2 specific went unconfirmed. Contracting CD4+ clones lay largely in CM and EM, with CD8+ ones residing in EMRA. That cross-reactive memory joined was suggested by some responding clones appearing in pre-infection memory.

This clonotype has more than one count but fewer than ten. Its antigen is still unknown. After 5'RACE with constant-segment primers, TCR alpha and TCR beta cDNA libraries carrying sample barcodes and UMIs were obtained. TCRdb recomputed calls from the 5' RACE reads with MiXCR, one row per CDR3 protein. Of 170,000 or so distinct CDR3 sequences detected, 20% to 25% appear once; the ten largest clones hold approximately 22%. Sequenced: PBMCs or a T cell subset sorted from them (not recorded which). This TCR derives from an adult woman who had mild COVID-19 (a few samples of this study predate the infection). Cell type and time point are not known.

CDR3 amino acids: CASSVGVNGELFF. The CDR3 nucleotides read TGTGCCAGCAGCGTAGGGGTGAACGGGGAGCTGTTTTTT. The V and J genes are TRBV9 and TRBJ2-2; no definite D call. Trimming pared 0 bases from V and 7 bases from J, leaving 7 bases between. Germline lookup yields CDR1 SGDLS and CDR2 YYNGEE. This CDR3 comprises 13 residues.